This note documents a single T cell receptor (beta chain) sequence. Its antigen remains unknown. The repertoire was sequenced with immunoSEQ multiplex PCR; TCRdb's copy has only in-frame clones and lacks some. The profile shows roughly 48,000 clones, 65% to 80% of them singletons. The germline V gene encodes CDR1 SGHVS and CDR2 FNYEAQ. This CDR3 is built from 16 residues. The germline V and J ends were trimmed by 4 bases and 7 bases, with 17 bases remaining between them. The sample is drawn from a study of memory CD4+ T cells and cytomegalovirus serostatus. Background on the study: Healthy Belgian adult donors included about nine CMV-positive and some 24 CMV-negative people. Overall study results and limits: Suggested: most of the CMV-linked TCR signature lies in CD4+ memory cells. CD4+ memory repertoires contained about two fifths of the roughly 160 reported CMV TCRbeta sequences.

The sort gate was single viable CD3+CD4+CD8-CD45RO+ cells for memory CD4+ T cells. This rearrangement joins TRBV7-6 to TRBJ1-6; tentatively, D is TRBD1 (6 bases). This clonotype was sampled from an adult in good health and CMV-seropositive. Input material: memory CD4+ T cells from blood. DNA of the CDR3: TGTGCCAGCAGCTCCAGGGGATTGGCGGGGAATTCACCCCTCCACTTT. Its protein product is CASSSRGLAGNSPLHF.